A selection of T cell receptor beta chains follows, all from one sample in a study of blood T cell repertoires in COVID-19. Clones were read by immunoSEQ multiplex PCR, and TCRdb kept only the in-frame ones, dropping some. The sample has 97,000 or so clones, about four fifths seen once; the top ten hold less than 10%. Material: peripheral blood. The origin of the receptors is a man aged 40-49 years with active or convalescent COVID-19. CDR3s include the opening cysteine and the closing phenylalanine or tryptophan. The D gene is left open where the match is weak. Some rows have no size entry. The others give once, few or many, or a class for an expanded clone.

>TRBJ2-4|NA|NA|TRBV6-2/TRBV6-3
CASSPRDFQYF
TGTGCCAGCAGTCCCCGGGACTTTCAGTACTTC
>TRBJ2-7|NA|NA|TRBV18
CASSASSYEQYF
TGTGCCAGCTCAGCGAGCTCCTACGAGCAGTACTTC
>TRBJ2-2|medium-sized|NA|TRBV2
CASSESGRDTGELFF
TGTGCCAGCAGTGAATCGGGAAGGGACACCGGGGAGCTGTTTTTT
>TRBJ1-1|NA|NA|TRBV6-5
CAIQRTGTLNTEAFF
TGTGCCATCCAGCGGACCGGGACATTGAACACTGAAGCTTTCTTT
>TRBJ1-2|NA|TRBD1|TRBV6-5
CASRNRDRGNYGYTF
TGTGCCAGCAGGAACCGGGACAGGGGCAACTATGGCTACACCTTC
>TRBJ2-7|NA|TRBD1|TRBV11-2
CASSSMTGSYEQYF
TGTGCCAGCAGCTCCATGACAGGGTCGTACGAGCAGTACTTC
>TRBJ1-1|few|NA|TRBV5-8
CASSIGQNTEAFF
TGTGCCAGCAGCATAGGACAGAACACTGAAGCTTTCTTT
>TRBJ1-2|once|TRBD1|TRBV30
CAWLSTQGLGYTF
TGTGCCTGGCTCTCGACACAGGGGCTTGGCTACACCTTC
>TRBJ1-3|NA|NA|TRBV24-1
CATMICTNPLSGNTIYF
TGTGCCACCATGATATGTACTAACCCTCTATCTGGAAACACCATATATTTT
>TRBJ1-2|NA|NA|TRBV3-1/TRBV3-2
CASSSTQAVMGYTF
TGTGCCAGCAGCTCTACACAGGCCGTTATGGGCTACACCTTC
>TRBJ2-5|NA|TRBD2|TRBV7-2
CASSLALAGWETQYF
TGTGCCAGCAGCTTAGCCCTAGCGGGGTGGGAGACCCAGTACTTC
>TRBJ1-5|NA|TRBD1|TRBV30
CAWSPLGGGGQPQHF
TGTGCCTGGAGTCCCCTAGGGGGCGGAGGTCAGCCCCAGCATTTT
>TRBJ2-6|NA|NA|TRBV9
CASSSRGGSGANVLTF
TGTGCCAGCAGCTCCCGAGGCGGGTCTGGGGCCAACGTCCTGACTTTC
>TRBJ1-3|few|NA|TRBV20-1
CSASDRGAYSGNTIYF
TGCAGTGCTAGTGATCGGGGGGCCTACTCTGGAAACACCATATATTTT
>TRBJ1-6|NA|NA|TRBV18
CASSPGQGASYNSPLHF
TGTGCCAGCTCACCGGGCCAAGGGGCCTCCTATAATTCACCCCTCCACTTT
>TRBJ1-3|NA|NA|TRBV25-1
CASSEPGGSGNTIYF
TGTGCCAGCAGTGAACCGGGAGGGTCTGGAAACACCATATATTTT
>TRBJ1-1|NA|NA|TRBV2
CASSKLRGDEAFF
TGTGCCAGCAGCAAACTCAGGGGAGACGAAGCTTTCTTT
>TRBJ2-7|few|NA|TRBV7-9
CASSLRNEQYF
TGTGCCAGCAGCCTAAGAAACGAGCAGTACTTC
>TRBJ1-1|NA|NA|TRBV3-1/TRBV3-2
CASSQGRDEAFF
TGTGCCAGCAGCCAAGGGAGGGATGAAGCTTTCTTT
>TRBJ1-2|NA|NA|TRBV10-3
CAIKDGAAQGYGYTF
TGTGCCATCAAAGACGGAGCGGCACAGGGTTACGGCTACACCTTC
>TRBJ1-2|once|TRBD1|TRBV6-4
CASRETGGAGYTF
TGTGCCAGCAGGGAGACAGGGGGCGCGGGCTACACCTTC
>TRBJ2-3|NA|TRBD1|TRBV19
CASSMNTGGRTDTQYF
TGTGCCAGTAGTATGAACACAGGGGGCCGGACAGATACGCAGTATTTT
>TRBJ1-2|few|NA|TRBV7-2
CASSSSGLLGYTF
TGTGCCAGCAGCTCCTCGGGTCTCTTAGGCTACACCTTC
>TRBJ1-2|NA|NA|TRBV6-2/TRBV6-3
CASSLQGIYGYTF
TGTGCCAGCAGTTTACAGGGCATCTATGGCTACACCTTC
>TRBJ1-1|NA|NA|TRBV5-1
CASSLDRVSAEAFF
TGCGCCAGCAGCTTGGACAGGGTAAGCGCTGAAGCTTTCTTT